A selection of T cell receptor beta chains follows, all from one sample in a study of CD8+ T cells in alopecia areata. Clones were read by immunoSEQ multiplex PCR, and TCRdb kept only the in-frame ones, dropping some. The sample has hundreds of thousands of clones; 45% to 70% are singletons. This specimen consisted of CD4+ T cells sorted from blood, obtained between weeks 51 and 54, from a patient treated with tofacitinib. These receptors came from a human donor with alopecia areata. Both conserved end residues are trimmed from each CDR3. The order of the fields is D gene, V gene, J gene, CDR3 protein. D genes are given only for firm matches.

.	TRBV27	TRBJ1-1	ASSSTTKGVRPEAF
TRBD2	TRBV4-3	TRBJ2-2	ASSQEGRGTGELF
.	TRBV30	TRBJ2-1	AWTRRDTYNEQF
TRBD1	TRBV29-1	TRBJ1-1	SVVSQGAITEAF
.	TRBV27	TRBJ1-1	ASRHKMNTEAF
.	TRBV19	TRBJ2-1	ASTGQEWNEQF
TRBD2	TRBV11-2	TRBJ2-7	ASSPRTSGGDYEQY
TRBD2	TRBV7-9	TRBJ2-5	ASTLGASGTWETQY
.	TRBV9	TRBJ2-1	ASSVAAGIYNEQF
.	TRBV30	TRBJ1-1	AWETGTNTEAF